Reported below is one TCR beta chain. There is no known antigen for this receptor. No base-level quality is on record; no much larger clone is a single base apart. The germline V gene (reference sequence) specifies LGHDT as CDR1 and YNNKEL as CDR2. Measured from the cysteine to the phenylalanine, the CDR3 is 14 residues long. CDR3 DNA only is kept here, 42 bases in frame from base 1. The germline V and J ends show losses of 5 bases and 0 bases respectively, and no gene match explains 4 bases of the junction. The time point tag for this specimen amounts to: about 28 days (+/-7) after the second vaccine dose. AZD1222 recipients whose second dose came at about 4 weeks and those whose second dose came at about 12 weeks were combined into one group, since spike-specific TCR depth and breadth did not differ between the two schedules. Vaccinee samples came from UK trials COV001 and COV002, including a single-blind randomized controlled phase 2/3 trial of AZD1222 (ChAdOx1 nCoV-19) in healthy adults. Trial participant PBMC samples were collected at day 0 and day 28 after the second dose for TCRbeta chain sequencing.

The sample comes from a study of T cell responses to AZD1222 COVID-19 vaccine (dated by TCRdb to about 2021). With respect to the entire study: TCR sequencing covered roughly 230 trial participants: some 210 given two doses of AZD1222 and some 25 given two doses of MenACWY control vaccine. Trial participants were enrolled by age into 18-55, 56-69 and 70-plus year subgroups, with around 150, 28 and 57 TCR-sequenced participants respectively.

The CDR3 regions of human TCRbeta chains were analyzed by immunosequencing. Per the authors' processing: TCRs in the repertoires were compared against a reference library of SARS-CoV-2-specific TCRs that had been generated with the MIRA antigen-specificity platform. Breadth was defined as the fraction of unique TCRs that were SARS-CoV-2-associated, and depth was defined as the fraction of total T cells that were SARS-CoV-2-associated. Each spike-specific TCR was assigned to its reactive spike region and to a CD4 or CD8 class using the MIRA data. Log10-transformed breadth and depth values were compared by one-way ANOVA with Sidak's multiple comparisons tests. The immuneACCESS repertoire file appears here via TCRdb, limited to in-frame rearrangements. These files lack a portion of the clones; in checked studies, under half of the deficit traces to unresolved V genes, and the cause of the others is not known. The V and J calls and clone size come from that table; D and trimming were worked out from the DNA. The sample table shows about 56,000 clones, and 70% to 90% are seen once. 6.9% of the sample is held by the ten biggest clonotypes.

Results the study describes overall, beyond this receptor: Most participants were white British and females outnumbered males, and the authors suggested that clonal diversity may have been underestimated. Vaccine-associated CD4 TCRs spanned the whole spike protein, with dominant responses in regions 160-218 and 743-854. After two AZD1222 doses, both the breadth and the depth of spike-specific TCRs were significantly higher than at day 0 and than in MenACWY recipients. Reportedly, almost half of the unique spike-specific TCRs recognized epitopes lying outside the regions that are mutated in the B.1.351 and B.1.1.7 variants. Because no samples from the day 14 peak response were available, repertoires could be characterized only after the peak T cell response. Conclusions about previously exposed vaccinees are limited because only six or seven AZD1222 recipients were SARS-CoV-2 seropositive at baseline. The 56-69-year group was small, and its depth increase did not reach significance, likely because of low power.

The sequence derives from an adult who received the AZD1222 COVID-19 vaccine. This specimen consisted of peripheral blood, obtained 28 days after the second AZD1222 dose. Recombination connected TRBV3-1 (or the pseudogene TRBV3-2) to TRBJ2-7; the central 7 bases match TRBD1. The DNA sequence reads TGTGCCAGCAGCTCCCGGGACAGCTCCTACGAGCAGTACTTC. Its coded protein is CASSSRDSSYEQYF.